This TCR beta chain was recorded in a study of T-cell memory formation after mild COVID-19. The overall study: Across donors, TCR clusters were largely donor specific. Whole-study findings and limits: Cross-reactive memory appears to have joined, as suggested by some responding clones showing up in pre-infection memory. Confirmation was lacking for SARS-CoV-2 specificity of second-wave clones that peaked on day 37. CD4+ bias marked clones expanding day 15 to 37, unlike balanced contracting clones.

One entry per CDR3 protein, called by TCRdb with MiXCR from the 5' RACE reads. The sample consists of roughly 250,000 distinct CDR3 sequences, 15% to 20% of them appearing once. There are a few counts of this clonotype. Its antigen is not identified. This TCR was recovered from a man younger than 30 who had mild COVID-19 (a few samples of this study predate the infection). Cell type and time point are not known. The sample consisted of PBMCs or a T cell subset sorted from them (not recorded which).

CDR3 region: CSAMDRGVADTQYF. The CDR3 DNA reads as TGCAGTGCCATGGACAGGGGGGTCGCAGATACGCAGTATTTT. V gene TRBV20-1 combines with J gene TRBJ2-3, with TRBD1 matching over 10 bases. After removal of 6 bases from V and 4 bases from J, the junction contained 7 bases not matched to a gene. Germline assignment: CDR1 DFQATT and CDR2 SNEGSKA (reference sequence). The CDR3 covers 14 residues.